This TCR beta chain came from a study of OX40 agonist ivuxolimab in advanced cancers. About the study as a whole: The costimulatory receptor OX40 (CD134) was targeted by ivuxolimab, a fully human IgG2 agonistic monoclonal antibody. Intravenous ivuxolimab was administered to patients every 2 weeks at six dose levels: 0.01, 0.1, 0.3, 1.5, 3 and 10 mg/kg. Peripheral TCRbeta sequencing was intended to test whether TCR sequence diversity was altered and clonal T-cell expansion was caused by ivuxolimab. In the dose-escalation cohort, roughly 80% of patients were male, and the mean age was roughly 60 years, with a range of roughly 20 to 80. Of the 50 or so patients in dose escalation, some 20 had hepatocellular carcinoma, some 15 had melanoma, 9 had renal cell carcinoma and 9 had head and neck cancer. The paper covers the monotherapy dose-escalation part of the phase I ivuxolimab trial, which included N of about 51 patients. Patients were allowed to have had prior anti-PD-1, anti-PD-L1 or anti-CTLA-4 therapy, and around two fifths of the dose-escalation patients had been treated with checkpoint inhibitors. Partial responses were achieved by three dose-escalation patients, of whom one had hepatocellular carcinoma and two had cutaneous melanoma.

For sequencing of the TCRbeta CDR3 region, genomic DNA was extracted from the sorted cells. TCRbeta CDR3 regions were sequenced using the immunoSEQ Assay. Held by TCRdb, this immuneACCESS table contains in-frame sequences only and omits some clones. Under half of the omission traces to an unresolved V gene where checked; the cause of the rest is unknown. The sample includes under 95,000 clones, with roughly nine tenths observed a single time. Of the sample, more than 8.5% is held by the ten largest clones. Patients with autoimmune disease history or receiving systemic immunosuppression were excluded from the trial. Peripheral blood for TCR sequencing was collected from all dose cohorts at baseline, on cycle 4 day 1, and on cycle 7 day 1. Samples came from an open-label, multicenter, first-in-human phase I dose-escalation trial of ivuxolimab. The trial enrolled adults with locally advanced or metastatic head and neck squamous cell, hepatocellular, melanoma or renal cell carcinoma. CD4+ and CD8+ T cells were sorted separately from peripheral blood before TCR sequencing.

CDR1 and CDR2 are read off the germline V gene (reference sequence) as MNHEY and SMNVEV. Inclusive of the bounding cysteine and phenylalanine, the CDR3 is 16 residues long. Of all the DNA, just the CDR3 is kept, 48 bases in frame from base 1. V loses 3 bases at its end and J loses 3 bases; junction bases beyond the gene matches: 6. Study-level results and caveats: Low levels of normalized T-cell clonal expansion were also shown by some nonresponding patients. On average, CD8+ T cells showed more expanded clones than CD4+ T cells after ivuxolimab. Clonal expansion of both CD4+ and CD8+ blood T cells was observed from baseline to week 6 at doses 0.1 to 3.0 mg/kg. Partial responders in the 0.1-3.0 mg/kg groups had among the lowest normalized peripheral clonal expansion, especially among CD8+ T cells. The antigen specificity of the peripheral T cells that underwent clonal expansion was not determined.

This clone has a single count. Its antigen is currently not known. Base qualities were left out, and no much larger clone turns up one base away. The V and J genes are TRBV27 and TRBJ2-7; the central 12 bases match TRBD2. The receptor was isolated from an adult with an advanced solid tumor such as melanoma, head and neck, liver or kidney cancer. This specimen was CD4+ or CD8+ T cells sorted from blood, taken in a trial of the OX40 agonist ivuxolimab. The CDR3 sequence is CASSLETTSGGYEQYF. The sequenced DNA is TGTGCCAGCAGTTTGGAGACGACTAGCGGGGGCTACGAGCAGTACTTC.